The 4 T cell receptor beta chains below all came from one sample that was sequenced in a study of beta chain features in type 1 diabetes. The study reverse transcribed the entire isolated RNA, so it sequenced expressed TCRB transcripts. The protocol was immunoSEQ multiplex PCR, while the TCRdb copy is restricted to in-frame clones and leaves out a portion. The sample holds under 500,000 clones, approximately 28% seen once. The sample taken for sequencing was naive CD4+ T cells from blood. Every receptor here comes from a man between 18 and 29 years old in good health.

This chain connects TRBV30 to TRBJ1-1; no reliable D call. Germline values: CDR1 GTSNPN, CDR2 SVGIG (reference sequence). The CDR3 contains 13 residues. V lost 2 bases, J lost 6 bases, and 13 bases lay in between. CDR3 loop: CAWSSREMAEAFF. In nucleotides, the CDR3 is TGTGCCTGGAGTAGCCGAGAGATGGCTGAAGCTTTCTTT.

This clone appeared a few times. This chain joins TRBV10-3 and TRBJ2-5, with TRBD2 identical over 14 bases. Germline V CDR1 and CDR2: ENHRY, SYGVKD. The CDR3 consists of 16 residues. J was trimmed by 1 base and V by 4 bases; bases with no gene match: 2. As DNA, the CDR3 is TGTGCCATCAGTGTGACTAGCGGGAGGGTCCAAGAGACCCAGTACTTC. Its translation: CAISVTSGRVQETQYF.

The CDR3 reads CASSPGREETQYF. In DNA form, the CDR3 reads TGTGCCAGCAGTCCGGGACGGGAAGAGACCCAGTACTTC. The J gene is TRBJ2-5, the V gene TRBV6-5; D is perhaps TRBD1 or TRBD2 (5 bases each). Germline CDR1 MNHEY, CDR2 SVGAGI. The CDR3 consists of 13 residues. The V end lost 5 bases, the J end lost 3 bases, and 10 bases lay between the germline ends.

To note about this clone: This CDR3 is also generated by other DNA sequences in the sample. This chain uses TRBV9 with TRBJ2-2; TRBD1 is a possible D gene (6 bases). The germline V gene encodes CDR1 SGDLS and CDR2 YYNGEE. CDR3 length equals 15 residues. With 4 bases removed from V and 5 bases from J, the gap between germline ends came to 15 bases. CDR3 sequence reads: CASSSRPQGTGELFF. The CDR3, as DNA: TGTGCCAGCAGCTCTCGTCCGCAGGGGACCGGGGAGCTGTTTTTT.